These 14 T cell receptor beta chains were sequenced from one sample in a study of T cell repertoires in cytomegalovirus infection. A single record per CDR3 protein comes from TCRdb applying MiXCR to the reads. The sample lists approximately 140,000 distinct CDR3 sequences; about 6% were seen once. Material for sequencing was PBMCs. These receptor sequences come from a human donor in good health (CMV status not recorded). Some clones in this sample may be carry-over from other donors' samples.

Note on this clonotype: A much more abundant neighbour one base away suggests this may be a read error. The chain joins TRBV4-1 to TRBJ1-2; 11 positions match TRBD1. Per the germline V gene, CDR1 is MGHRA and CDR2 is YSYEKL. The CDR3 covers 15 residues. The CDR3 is CASSPGQGVAYGFTF. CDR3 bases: TGCGCCAGCAGCCCGGGACAGGGGGTTGCCTATGGCTTCACCTTC.

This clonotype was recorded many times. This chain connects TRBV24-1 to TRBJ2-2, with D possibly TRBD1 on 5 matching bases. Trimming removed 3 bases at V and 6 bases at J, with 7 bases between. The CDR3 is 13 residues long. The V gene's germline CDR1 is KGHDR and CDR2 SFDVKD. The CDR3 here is CATSDTGAGELFF. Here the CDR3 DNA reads TGTGCCACCAGTGATACAGGTGCCGGGGAGCTGTTTTTT.

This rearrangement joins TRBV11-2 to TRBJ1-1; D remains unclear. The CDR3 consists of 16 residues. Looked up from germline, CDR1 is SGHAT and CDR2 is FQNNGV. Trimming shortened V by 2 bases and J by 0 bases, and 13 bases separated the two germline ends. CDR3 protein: CASSLFGRAVNTEAFF. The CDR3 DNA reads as TGTGCCAGCAGCTTATTTGGCCGGGCCGTGAACACTGAAGCTTTCTTT.

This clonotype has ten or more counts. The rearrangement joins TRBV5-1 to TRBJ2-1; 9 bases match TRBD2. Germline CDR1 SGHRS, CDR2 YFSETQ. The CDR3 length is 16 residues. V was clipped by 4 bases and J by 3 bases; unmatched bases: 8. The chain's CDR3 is CASSPSAGGDYNEQFF. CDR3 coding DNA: TGCGCCAGCAGCCCGTCGGCGGGGGGGGACTACAATGAGCAGTTCTTC.

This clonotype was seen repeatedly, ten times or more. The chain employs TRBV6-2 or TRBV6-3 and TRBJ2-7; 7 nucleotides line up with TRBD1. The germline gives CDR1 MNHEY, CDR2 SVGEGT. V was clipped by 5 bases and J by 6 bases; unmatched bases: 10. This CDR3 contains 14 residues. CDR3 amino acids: CASSPTRQGGEQYF. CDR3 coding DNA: TGTGCCAGCAGTCCCACAAGACAGGGTGGCGAGCAGTACTTC.

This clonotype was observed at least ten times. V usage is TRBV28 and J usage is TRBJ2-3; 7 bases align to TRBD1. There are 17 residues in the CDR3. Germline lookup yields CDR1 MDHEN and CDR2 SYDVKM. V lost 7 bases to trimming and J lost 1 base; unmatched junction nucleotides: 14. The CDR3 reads CASTLLNRGRGTDTQYF. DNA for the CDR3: TGTGCCAGCACTCTCCTCAACAGGGGTAGGGGCACAGATACGCAGTATTTT.

Here the CDR3 reads CRAPDSGETQYF. The CDR3 DNA reads as TGCAGAGCTCCGGACTCTGGGGAGACCCAGTACTTC. The V call is TRBV20-1, the J call TRBJ2-5, with D perhaps matching TRBD2 (5 bases). The germline CDR1 and CDR2 sequences are DFQATT and SNEGSKA (reference sequence). CDR3 length: 12 residues.

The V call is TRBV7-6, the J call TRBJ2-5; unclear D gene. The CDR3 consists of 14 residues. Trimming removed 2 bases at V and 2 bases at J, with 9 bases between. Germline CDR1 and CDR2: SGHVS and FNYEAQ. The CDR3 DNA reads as TGTGCCAGCAGCTTATCCGAAGTACAAGAGACCCAGTACTTC. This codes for CASSLSEVQETQYF. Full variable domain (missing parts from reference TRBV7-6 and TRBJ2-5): GAGVSQSPRYKVTKRGQDVALRCDPISGHVSLYWYRQALGQGPEFLTYFNYEAQQDKSGLPNDRFSAERPEGSISTLTIQRTEQRDSAMYRCASSLSEVQETQYFGPGTRLLVL.

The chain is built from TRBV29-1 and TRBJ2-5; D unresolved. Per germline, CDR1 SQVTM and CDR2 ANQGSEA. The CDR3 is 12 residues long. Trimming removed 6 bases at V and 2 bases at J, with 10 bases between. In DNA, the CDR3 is TGCAGCGTCGCGGACGGACAAGAGACCCAGTACTTC. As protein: CSVADGQETQYF.

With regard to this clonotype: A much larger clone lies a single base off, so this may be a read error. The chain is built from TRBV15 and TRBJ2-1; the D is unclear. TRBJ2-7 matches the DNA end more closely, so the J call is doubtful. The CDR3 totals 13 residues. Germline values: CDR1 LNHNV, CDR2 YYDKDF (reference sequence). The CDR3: CATSRDGFLEQYF. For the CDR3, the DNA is TGTGCCACCAGCAGAGACGGTTTCCTTGAGCAGTACTTC.

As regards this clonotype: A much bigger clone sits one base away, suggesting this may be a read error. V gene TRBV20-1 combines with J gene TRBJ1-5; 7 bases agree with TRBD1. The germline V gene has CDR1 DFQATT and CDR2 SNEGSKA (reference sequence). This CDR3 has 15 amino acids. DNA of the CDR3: TGCAATGCTAGGCAGGGGGGCGCCGGCAATCAGCCCCAGCATTTT. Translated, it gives CNARQGGAGNQPQHF.

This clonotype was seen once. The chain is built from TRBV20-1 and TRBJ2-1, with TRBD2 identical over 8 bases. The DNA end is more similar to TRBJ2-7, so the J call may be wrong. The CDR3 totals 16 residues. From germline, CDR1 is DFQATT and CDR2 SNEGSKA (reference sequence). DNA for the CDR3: TGCAGTGCTCTTACACTTGACGGGGGGGAGGAGAATGAGCAGTACTTC. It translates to CSALTLDGGEENEQYF.

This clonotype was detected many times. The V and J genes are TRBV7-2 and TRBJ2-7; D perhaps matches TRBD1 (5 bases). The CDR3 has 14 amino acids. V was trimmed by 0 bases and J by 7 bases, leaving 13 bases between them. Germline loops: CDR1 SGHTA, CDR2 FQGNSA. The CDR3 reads CASSLAGAQKEQYF. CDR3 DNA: TGTGCCAGCAGCTTAGCAGGGGCACAGAAAGAGCAGTACTTC.

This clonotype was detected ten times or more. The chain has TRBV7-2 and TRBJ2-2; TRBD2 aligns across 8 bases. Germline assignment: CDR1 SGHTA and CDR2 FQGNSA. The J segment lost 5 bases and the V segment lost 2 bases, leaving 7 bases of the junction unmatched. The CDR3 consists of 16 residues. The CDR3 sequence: CASSLPGLVKTGELFF. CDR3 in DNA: TGTGCCAGCAGCTTACCGGGACTAGTAAAGACCGGGGAGCTGTTTTTT.